These T cell receptor beta chains were read from a single sample in a study of T cell responses to AZD1222 COVID-19 vaccine. Profiling relied on immunoSEQ multiplex PCR, and the TCRdb table lists in-frame clones only, not all of them. The sample comprises some 140,000 clones, roughly 92% of which are singletons, and more than 4.5% rests with the top ten. Here the sequenced sample was peripheral blood, taken on day 0 of AZD1222 vaccination. Source of these receptors: an adult in good health. The CDR3 runs from the conserved cysteine through the conserved F or W. The order of the fields is D gene, V gene, clone size, J gene, CDR3 protein, CDR3 DNA. D genes are given only for firm matches. Part of the rows lack a size; the others show once, few, many or a class for expanded clones.

TRBD1	TRBV5-4	NA	TRBJ1-2	CASSLVGQGAHGYTF	TGTGCCAGCAGCTTGGTTGGGCAGGGGGCGCATGGCTACACCTTC
NA	TRBV7-9	NA	TRBJ1-6	CASSLALITKGNESRLHF	TGTGCCAGCAGCTTAGCGCTTATCACCAAGGGAAATGAGTCCAGACTCCACTTT
TRBD1	TRBV5-4	NA	TRBJ2-2	CASSSYRGRTGELFF	TGTGCCAGCAGCTCCTACAGGGGGCGCACCGGGGAGCTGTTTTTT
NA	TRBV27	NA	TRBJ1-5	CASSETGFFQPQHF	TGTGCCAGCAGTGAGACAGGTTTTTTTCAGCCCCAGCATTTT
NA	TRBV14	NA	TRBJ1-2	CASSQGSRDTHYGYTF	TGTGCCAGCAGCCAAGGGAGCCGGGACACGCACTATGGCTACACCTTC
NA	TRBV30	NA	TRBJ1-6	CAWSVEDSPLHF	TGTGCCTGGAGTGTTGAGGATTCACCCCTCCACTTT
NA	TRBV4-1	once	TRBJ1-2	CASSQEERGAGYTF	TGCGCCAGCAGCCAAGAGGAGCGGGGGGCCGGCTACACCTTC
NA	TRBV27	NA	TRBJ1-6	CASSLSYNSPLHF	TGTGCCAGCAGTTTATCCTATAATTCACCCCTCCACTTT
TRBD1	TRBV2	NA	TRBJ2-3	CASSAGQGGTDTQYF	TGTGCCAGCAGTGCTGGACAGGGTGGCACAGATACGCAGTATTTT
TRBD1	TRBV2	few	TRBJ1-2	CASSSRRDSYGYTF	TGTGCCAGCAGTAGCCGCCGGGACAGCTATGGCTACACCTTC
TRBD1	TRBV4-1	NA	TRBJ2-2	CASSQVATGYTGELFF	TGCGCCAGCAGCCAAGTCGCGACAGGGTACACCGGGGAGCTGTTTTTT
NA	TRBV19	NA	TRBJ2-3	CASSILTFGAADTQYF	NA
TRBD2	TRBV9	NA	TRBJ2-3	CASSPYTSVTSTDTQYF	TGTGCCAGCAGTCCCTACACTAGCGTGACTAGCACAGATACGCAGTATTTT
TRBD1	TRBV5-4	NA	TRBJ1-2	CASSPGQEGYGYTF	TGTGCCAGCAGCCCCGGACAGGAAGGCTATGGCTACACCTTC
NA	TRBV6-1	NA	TRBJ1-2	CASSEVPATRDF	TGTGCCAGCAGTGAAGTTCCCGCAACTAGGGACTTC
TRBD1	TRBV5-1	NA	TRBJ1-2	CASSLGQGGTYGYTF	TGCGCCAGCAGCTTGGGTCAGGGGGGAACTTATGGCTACACCTTC